This section outlines one T cell receptor (beta chain) sequence together with its context. Its antigen specificity is not known. No base-level quality is on record; no much larger clone is a single base apart. TCR sequencing with the immunoSEQ assay provided the T-cell fraction in tumor and uninvolved lung tissue. Concerning the study's data processing: For survival analysis, patients were split into high (upper tertile) and low (lower two tertiles) T-cell fraction groups and compared by log-rank test. A signed-rank test was used to check for differences in T-cell fraction between paired tumor and uninvolved lung. TCRdb re-hosts the immuneACCESS table, in-frame sequences only. Its copies lack some clones; in the studies checked, an unresolved V gene accounts for under half of them, and the cause for the rest is not known. V and J calls and clone size come straight from that table; D and trimming were deduced from the DNA. The sample records more than 9,000 clones, approximately 64% of which are singletons. Clones ranked in the top ten supply around a tenth of the sample.

This specimen comes from a study of tumor-infiltrating lymphocytes in localized non-small cell lung cancer (dated by TCRdb to the early 2020s). Notes on the research overall: The cohort included patients whose samples were collected after neoadjuvant chemotherapy, as well as both smokers and never-smokers and several histologies. Each patient provided resected tumor tissue plus uninvolved lung tissue from the same patient, with the uninvolved lung tissue described as non-adjacent to the tumor. The same patients underwent several integrated assays, with TCR sequencing performed together with flow cytometry, multiplex immunofluorescence, RNA-seq, exome sequencing and proteomics. In total, the ICON cohort consisted of over a hundred surgical patients with localized non-small cell lung cancer who had their tumors resected. The paired tumor versus uninvolved lung comparison of immunoSEQ T-cell fraction included roughly 50 patients.

Patient enrollment in ICON started in the first half of 2016, and the final patient was enrolled in late 2018. Fresh tumor and matched uninvolved tissue for in-depth immune analyses, including TCR sequencing, were collected from a subcohort of around 76 patients. TCR sequencing was performed on DNA isolated from bulk tissue, without cell sorting. The study at large found these results: Consistent with immunofluorescence CD3 counts, TCRbeta sequencing supported greater T cell infiltration in tumors than in uninvolved lung tissue. Assay coverage varied across patients depending on available tissue quantity, so only a subset of the cohort had TCR sequencing. The TCR-derived T-cell fraction showed no difference between the flow cytometry-defined immunotypes IM1 (good prognosis) and IM2 (poor prognosis). Different pieces of the same tissue were used for different assays, so technical variation could not be separated from intratumor heterogeneity. Recurrence-free survival showed no association with tumor T-cell fraction from TCR sequencing (p = 0.61).

CDR1 and CDR2, per the germline V gene, are KGHSH and LQKENI. The junction shows trimming of 3 bases on V and 3 bases on J, and the gene matches do not reach 4 bases of it. The CDR3 has 14 amino acids, counting the end cysteine and phenylalanine. Just CDR3 DNA is preserved here, 42 bases in frame from base 1. This receptor was taken from a human donor with non-small cell lung cancer. Sequenced: lung tumor tissue. In this chain, TRBV18 is recombined with TRBJ2-7, with 8 bases aligning to TRBD2. For the CDR3, the sequence is CASSPGLGLYEQYF. The DNA is TGTGCCAGCTCACCGGGACTAGGGCTCTACGAGCAGTACTTC.